Listed below are T cell receptor beta chains from one sample, sequenced in a study of blood T cells in healthy people across ages. TCRdb re-derived calls from the 5' RACE reads in MiXCR, one entry per CDR3 protein. The sample lists about 640,000 distinct CDR3 sequences; roughly 30% were seen once. Sequences were obtained from blood. Every receptor here comes from a woman at least 80 years old in good health. Both conserved end residues are part of each CDR3. Each record gives: V gene, clone size, D gene, J gene, CDR3 protein, CDR3 DNA. D genes are given only for firm matches. Size is stated for part of the rows, as once, few or many counts, or as a class when the clone is expanded.

TRBV7-2,few,NA,TRBJ2-2,CASSLAKGLGELFF,TGTGCCAGCAGCTTAGCGAAGGGGCTAGGGGAGCTGTTTTTT
TRBV27,NA,TRBD1,TRBJ1-4,CASSSSDRGAKLFF,TGTGCCAGCAGTTCCTCGGACAGGGGGGCAAAACTGTTTTTT
TRBV5-5,NA,TRBD1,TRBJ1-1,CASSPRDSYNTEAFF,TGTGCCAGCAGCCCCCGGGACAGCTACAACACTGAAGCTTTCTTT
TRBV7-2,NA,NA,TRBJ2-1,CVSSLGPLGETQFF,TGTGTCAGCAGCTTAGGACCTCTTGGGGAGACCCAGTTCTTC
TRBV18,many,TRBD1,TRBJ1-2,CASSAVPTGGADLGYGYTF,TGTGCCAGCTCAGCCGTACCTACAGGGGGCGCAGACCTAGGCTATGGCTACACCTTC
TRBV5-1,NA,NA,TRBJ1-1,CASSWMGGNTEAFF,TGCGCCAGCAGCTGGATGGGGGGGAACACTGAAGCTTTCTTT
TRBV6-6,NA,NA,TRBJ2-5,CASSYPQTVEQYF,TGTGCCAGCAGTTACCCCCAAACGGTGGAGCAGTACTTC
TRBV6-1,many,TRBD1,TRBJ2-7,CASMNRGSYEQYF,TGTGCCAGCATGAACAGGGGATCCTACGAGCAGTACTTC
TRBV20-1,NA,TRBD1,TRBJ1-2,CSLPGGSGGYTF,TGCAGTCTTCCAGGGGGCTCGGGTGGCTACACCTTC
TRBV10-3,many,NA,TRBJ2-7,CAISDVGGAWEQYF,TGTGCCATCAGTGACGTTGGGGGCGCGTGGGAGCAGTACTTC
TRBV23-1,NA,NA,TRBJ1-4,CASRDGPNEKLFF,TGCGCCAGCAGGGACGGCCCTAATGAAAAACTGTTTTTT
TRBV6-1,many,NA,TRBJ2-5,CASSEGVADYNEQYF,TGTGCCAGCAGTGAAGGGGTAGCGGATTACAATGAGCAGTACTTC
TRBV27,many,NA,TRBJ2-3,CASSRLSGFQTDTQYF,TGTGCCAGCAGTAGACTTTCAGGGTTCCAGACAGATACGCAGTATTTT
TRBV7-2,NA,TRBD2,TRBJ2-4,CASSLAGGRQNIQYF,TGTGCCAGCAGCCTAGCGGGGGGGCGCCAAAACATTCAGTACTTC
TRBV2,NA,TRBD1,TRBJ2-3,CASSEQGAGDTQYF,TGTGCCAGCAGTGAACAGGGGGCAGGGGATACGCAGTATTTT
TRBV7-2,NA,NA,TRBJ1-4,CASSLAPGFNEKLFF,TGTGCCAGCAGCTTAGCCCCAGGATTTAATGAAAAACTGTTTTTT
TRBV4-1,NA,NA,TRBJ2-7,CASSQVWQVNEQYF,TGCGCCAGCAGCCAAGTGTGGCAGGTCAACGAGCAGTACTTC
TRBV5-5,NA,TRBD1,TRBJ2-5,CASSAASRGPEETQYF,TGTGCCAGCAGCGCAGCGAGCAGGGGGCCAGAAGAGACCCAGTACTTC
TRBV29-1,few,NA,TRBJ2-7,CSALRSGGYEQYF,TGCAGCGCCTTACGTTCAGGAGGCTACGAGCAGTACTTC
TRBV15,many,NA,TRBJ2-7,CATSRENTYEQYF,TGTGCCACCAGCAGAGAGAACACCTACGAGCAGTACTTC
TRBV20-1,many,NA,TRBJ1-4,CSAPGFVGPNEKLFF,TGCAGTGCGCCCGGGTTTGTGGGGCCTAATGAAAAACTGTTTTTT
TRBV7-9,many,TRBD2,TRBJ2-3,CASSLYAGTSLTSTDTQYF,TGTGCCAGCAGCTTATATGCCGGGACTAGCCTCACTAGCACAGATACGCAGTATTTT
TRBV7-2,many,TRBD1,TRBJ2-7,CASSWDSYEQYF,TGTGCCAGCAGCTGGGACAGCTACGAGCAGTACTTC
TRBV27,many,TRBD1,TRBJ2-1,CASSSSTGGSYNEQFF,TGTGCCAGCAGTTCCTCGACAGGGGGCTCCTACAATGAGCAGTTCTTC
TRBV9,NA,NA,TRBJ1-6,CASSVEDSRTDSPHF,TGTGCCAGCAGCGTAGAGGACAGTCGAACGGATTCCCCCCACTTT
TRBV29-1,NA,NA,TRBJ2-7,CSVERGSSYEQYF,TGCAGCGTTGAGCGGGGATCGTCCTACGAGCAGTACTTC
TRBV6-1,many,TRBD2,TRBJ2-1,CASIQAGSSYNEQFF,TGTGCCAGCATCCAAGCGGGGAGCTCCTACAATGAGCAGTTCTTC
TRBV2,many,NA,TRBJ1-1,CASSELGSVTMNTEAFF,TGTGCCAGCAGTGAATTGGGGTCCGTTACTATGAACACTGAAGCTTTCTTT
TRBV20-1,NA,NA,TRBJ1-6,CSAGGTLESPLHF,TGCAGTGCTGGGGGCACCCTGGAGTCACCCCTCCACTTT
TRBV6-5,few,NA,TRBJ2-2,CASSRSGANTGELFF,TGTGCCAGCAGTCGCTCGGGGGCGAACACCGGGGAGCTGTTTTTT
TRBV7-2,NA,NA,TRBJ2-3,CASSPDYLSTDTQYF,TGTGCCAGCAGCCCCGACTACCTCAGCACAGATACGCAGTATTTT
TRBV5-1,many,NA,TRBJ1-1,CASSLAAGLAEAFF,TGCGCCAGCAGCTTGGCGGCAGGGTTGGCTGAAGCTTTCTTT
TRBV27,many,NA,TRBJ2-1,CASSWMGPSYNEQFF,TGTGCCAGCAGTTGGATGGGCCCCTCCTACAATGAGCAGTTCTTC
TRBV6-1,NA,NA,TRBJ2-7,CASSESRADPSYEQYF,TGTGCCAGCAGTGAGAGCCGGGCCGATCCCTCCTACGAGCAGTACTTC
TRBV5-1,NA,NA,TRBJ1-4,CASSLAPTGNNEKLFF,TGCGCCAGCAGCTTGGCCCCCACAGGGAATAATGAAAAACTGTTTTTT
TRBV20-1,many,TRBD2,TRBJ2-7,CSAKSIAGSSYEQYF,TGCAGTGCTAAATCGATAGCGGGGAGCTCCTACGAGCAGTACTTC
TRBV2,few,NA,TRBJ1-5,CASRPDGQPQHF,TGTGCCAGCAGGCCCGACGGTCAGCCCCAGCATTTT
TRBV6-6,few,TRBD1,TRBJ1-6,CASRADRLDSPLHF,TGTGCCAGCAGGGCGGACAGGTTGGATTCACCCCTCCACTTT
TRBV7-9,NA,TRBD1,TRBJ1-5,CASSDGTGYNQPQHF,TGTGCCAGCAGCGACGGGACAGGCTACAATCAGCCCCAGCATTTT
TRBV27,NA,NA,TRBJ2-1,CASSLSLVFTYNEQFF,TGTGCCAGCAGTTTATCCCTAGTTTTCACCTACAATGAGCAGTTCTTC
TRBV30,many,TRBD1,TRBJ1-2,CAAVGTGPPGYTF,TGTGCCGCGGTCGGGACAGGGCCCCCTGGCTACACCTTC
TRBV5-1,NA,TRBD1,TRBJ2-6,CSSPGQVAGANVLTF,TGCAGCTCACCCGGACAGGTTGCTGGGGCCAACGTCCTGACTTTC
TRBV20-1,NA,NA,TRBJ1-5,CSATRWSEGNQPQHF,TGCAGTGCTACGCGGTGGTCGGAAGGCAATCAGCCCCAGCATTTT
TRBV7-6,NA,NA,TRBJ2-7,CANSLGAGKPPVEQYF,TGTGCCAACAGCTTAGGTGCAGGGAAGCCCCCCGTCGAGCAGTACTTC
TRBV12-3/TRBV12-4,many,TRBD2,TRBJ2-1,CASSSSTSTYEQFF,TGTGCCAGCAGCTCTTCGACTAGCACGTATGAGCAGTTCTTC
TRBV5-1,few,TRBD2,TRBJ2-1,CASARDGGTLNEQFF,TGCGCCAGCGCCCGAGACGGGGGGACCCTCAATGAGCAGTTCTTC
TRBV12-3/TRBV12-4,many,NA,TRBJ1-2,CASTRANYGYTF,TGTGCCAGCACCCGGGCAAACTATGGCTACACCTTC
TRBV2,few,NA,TRBJ2-3,CASSAWVVRGTDTQYF,TGTGCCAGCAGTGCGTGGGTCGTCCGGGGCACAGATACGCAGTATTTT
TRBV28,many,NA,TRBJ2-5,CASSQGHESQYF,TGTGCCAGCAGCCAAGGGCACGAAAGTCAGTACTTC
TRBV3-1,NA,TRBD1,TRBJ1-1,CASRSVGQYSEAFF,TGTGCCAGCAGGTCCGTGGGACAGTACTCTGAAGCTTTCTTT
TRBV6-5,many,TRBD1,TRBJ1-6,CASSGTGFNSPLHF,TGTGCCAGCAGCGGGACAGGGTTCAATTCACCCCTCCACTTT
TRBV29-1,NA,NA,TRBJ2-6,CSVAVLGSGANVLTF,TGCAGCGTGGCGGTGTTGGGCTCTGGGGCCAACGTCCTGACTTTC